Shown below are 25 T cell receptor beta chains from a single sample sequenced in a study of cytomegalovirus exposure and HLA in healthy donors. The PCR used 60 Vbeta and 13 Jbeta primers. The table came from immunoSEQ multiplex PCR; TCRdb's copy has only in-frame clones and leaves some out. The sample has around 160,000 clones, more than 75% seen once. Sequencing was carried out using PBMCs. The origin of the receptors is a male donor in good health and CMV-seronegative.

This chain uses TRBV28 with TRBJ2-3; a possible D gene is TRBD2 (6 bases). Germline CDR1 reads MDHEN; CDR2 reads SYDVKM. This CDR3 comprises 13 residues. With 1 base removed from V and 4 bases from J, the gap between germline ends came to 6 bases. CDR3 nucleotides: TGTGCCAGCAGTTTATCGGGGGCAGATACGCAGTATTTT. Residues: CASSLSGADTQYF.

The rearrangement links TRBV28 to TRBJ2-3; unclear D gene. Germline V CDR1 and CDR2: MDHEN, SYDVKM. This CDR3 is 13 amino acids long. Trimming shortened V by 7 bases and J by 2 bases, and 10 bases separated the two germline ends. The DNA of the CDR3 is TGTGCCAGCATGGGCAGGCCCACAGATACGCAGTATTTT. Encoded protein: CASMGRPTDTQYF.

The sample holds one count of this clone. Here the CDR3 DNA reads TGTGCCAGCAGCTTGATAGGGACAGCAGATGGAGAAAAACTGTTTTTT. The encoded protein is CASSLIGTADGEKLFF. The chain combines TRBV5-6 with TRBJ1-4; 7 positions match TRBD1. Germline assignment: CDR1 SGHDT and CDR2 YYEEEE. V gave up 1 base and J gave up 8 bases; unmatched junction bases: 11. The CDR3 loop spans 16 amino acids.

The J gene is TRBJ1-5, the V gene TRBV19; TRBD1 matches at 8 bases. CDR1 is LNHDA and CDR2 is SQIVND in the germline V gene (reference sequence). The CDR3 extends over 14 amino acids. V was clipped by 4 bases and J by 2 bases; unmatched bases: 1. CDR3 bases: TGTGCCAGTAGTAAGGGACAGGGCAATCAGCCCCAGCATTTT. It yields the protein CASSKGQGNQPQHF.

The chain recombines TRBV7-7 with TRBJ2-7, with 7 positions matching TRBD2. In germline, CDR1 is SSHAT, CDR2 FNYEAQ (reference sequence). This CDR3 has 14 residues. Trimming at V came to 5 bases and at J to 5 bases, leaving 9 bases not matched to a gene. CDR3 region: CASSPSGGPDEQYF. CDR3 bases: TGTGCCAGCAGCCCTAGCGGAGGGCCCGACGAGCAGTACTTC. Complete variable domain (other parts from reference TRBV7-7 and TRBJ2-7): GAGVSQSPRYKVTKRGQDVTLRCDPISSHATLYWYQQALGQGPEFLTYFNYEAQPDKSGLPSDRFSAERPEGSISTLTIQRTEQRDSAMYRCASSPSGGPDEQYFGPGTRLTVT.

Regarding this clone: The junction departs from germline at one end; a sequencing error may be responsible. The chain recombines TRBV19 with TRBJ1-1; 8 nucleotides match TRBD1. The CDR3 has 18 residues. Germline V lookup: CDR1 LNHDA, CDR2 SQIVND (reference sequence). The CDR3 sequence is CASSIGWGPGQAKSDAFF. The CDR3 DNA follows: TGTGCCAGTAGTATAGGGTGGGGACCGGGACAGGCGAAGTCTGACGCTTTCTTT.

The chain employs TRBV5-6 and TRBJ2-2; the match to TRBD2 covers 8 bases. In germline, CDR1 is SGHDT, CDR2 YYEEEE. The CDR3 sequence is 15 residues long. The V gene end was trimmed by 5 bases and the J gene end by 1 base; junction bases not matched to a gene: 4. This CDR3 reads CASRRAGGNTGELFF. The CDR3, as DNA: TGTGCCAGCAGGAGGGCGGGAGGGAACACCGGGGAGCTGTTTTTT.

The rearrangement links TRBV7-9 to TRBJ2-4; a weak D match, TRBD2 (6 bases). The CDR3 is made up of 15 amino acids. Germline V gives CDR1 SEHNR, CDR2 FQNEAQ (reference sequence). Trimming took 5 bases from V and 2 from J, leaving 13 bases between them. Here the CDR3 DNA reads TGTGCCAGCAGCCTCGGAGGGCCGCCCAAAAACATTCAGTACTTC. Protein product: CASSLGGPPKNIQYF.

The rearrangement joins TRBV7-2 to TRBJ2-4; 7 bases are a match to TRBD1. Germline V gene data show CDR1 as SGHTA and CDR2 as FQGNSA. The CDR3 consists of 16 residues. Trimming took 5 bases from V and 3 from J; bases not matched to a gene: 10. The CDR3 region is CASSLTRDSFKNIQYF. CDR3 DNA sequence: TGTGCCAGCAGCCTTACCCGGGACAGCTTCAAAAACATTCAGTACTTC.

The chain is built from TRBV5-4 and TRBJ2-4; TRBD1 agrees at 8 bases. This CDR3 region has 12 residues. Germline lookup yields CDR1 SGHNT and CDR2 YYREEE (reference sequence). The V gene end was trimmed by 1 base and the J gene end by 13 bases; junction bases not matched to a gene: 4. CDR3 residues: CASSLNRGKQYF. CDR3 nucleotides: TGTGCCAGCAGCTTGAACAGGGGGAAGCAGTACTTC.

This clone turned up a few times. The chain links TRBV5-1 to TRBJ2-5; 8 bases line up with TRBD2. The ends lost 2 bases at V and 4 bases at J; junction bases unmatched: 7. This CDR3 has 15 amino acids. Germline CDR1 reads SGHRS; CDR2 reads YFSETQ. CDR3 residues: CASSFTGTRGETQYF. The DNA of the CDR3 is TGCGCCAGCAGCTTTACCGGGACTAGGGGAGAGACCCAGTACTTC. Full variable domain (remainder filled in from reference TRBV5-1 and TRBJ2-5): KAGVTQTPRYLIKTRGQQVTLSCSPISGHRSVSWYQQTPGQGLQFLFEYFSETQRNKGNFPGRFSGRQFSNSRSEMNVSTLELGDSALYLCASSFTGTRGETQYFGPGTRLLVL.

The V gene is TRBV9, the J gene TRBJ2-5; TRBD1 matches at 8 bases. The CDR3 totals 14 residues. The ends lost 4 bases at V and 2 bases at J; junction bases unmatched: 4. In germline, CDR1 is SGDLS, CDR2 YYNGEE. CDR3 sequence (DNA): TGTGCCAGCAGCACCCGGACAGGGCAAGAGACCCAGTACTTC. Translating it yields CASSTRTGQETQYF.

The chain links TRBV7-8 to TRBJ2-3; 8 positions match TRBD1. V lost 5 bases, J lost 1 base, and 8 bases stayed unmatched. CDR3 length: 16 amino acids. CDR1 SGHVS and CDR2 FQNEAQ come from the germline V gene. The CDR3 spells CASSGNPGQGTDTQYF. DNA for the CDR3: TGTGCCAGCAGCGGCAACCCGGGACAGGGCACAGATACGCAGTATTTT.

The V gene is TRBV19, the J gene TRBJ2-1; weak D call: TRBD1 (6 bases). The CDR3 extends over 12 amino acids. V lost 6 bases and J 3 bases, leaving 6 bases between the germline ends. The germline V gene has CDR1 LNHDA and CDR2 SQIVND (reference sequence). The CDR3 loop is CASRDSYNEQFF. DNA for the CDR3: TGTGCCAGTAGGGACAGCTACAATGAGCAGTTCTTC.

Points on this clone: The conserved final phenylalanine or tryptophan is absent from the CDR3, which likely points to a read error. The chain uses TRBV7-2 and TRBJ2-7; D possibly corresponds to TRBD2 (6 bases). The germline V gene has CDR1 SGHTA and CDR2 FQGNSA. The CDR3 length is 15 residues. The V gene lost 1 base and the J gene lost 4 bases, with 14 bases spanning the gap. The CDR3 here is CASSLVEGADYEQYL. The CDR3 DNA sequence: TGTGCCAGCAGCTTAGTGGAGGGCGCTGATTACGAGCAGTACCTC.

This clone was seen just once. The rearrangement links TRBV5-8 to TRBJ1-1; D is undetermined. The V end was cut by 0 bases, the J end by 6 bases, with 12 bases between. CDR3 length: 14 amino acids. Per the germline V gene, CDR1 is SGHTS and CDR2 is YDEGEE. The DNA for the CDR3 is TGTGCCAGCAGCTTGGGTCTGGGCAGGTCTGAAGCTTTCTTT. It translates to CASSLGLGRSEAFF.

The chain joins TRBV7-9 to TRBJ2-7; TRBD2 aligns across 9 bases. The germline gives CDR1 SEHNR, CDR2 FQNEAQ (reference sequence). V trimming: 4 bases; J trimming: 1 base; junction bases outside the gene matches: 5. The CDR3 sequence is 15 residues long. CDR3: CASSSGLAPSYEQYF. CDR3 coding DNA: TGTGCCAGCAGCTCCGGACTAGCGCCTTCCTACGAGCAGTACTTC.

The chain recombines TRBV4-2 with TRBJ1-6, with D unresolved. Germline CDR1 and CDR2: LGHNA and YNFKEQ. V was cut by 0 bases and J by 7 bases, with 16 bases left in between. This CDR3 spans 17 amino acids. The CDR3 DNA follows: TGTGCCAGCAGCCAAGATAGAACGAGCGGAAAAAATTCACCCCTCCACTTT. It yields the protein CASSQDRTSGKNSPLHF.

CDR3: CASSSVAVGSYEQYF. The CDR3 bases are TGTGCCAGCAGCTCAGTAGCGGTCGGCTCCTACGAGCAGTACTTC. The chain combines TRBV13 with TRBJ2-7; D might be TRBD2 (6 bases). Germline V gives CDR1 PRHDT, CDR2 FYEKMQ (reference sequence). Trimming took 4 bases from V and 0 from J, leaving 13 bases between them. The CDR3 extends over 15 amino acids.

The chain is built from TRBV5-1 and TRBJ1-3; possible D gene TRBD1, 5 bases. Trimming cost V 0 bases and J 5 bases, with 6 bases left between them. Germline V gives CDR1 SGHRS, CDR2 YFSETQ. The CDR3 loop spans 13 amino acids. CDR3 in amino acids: CASSLDRRNTIYF. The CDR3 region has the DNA TGCGCCAGCAGCTTGGACAGGCGAAACACCATATATTTT.

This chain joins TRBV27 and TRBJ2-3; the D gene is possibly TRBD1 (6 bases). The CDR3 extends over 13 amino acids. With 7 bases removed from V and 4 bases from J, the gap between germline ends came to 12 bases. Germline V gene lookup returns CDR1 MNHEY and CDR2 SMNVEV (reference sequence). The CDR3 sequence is CASTPTGSDTQYF. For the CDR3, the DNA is TGTGCCAGCACTCCTACAGGGTCAGATACGCAGTATTTT.

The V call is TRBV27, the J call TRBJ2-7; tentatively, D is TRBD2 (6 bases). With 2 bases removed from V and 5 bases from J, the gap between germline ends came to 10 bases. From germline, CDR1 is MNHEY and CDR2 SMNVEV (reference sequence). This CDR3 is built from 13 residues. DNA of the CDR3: TGTGCCAGCAGTTTAGTCTCGGGGGACGAGCAGTACTTC. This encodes CASSLVSGDEQYF.

CDR3 residues: CASRAAVNTGELFF. Written as DNA, the CDR3 is TGTGCCAGCAGGGCGGCGGTGAACACCGGGGAGCTGTTTTTT. The gene calls are TRBV28 and TRBJ2-2; unclear D gene. Germline V gene data show CDR1 as MDHEN and CDR2 as SYDVKM. The CDR3 runs 14 residues. The ends were cut back, 6 bases at V and 1 base at J, with 9 bases in the middle.

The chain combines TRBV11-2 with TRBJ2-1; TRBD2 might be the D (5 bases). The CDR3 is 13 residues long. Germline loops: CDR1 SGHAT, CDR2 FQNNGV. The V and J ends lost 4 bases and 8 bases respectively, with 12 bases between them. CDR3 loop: CASSSPNGDEQFF. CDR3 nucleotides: TGTGCCAGCAGCTCCCCCAACGGGGATGAGCAGTTCTTC.

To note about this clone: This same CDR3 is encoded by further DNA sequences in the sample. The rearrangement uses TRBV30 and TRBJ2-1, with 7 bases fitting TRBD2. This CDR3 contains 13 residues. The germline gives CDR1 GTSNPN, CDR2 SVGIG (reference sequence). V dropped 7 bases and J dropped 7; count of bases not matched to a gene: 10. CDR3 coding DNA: TGTGCCTCAGGGAGGGCCGGGTTTAATGAGCAGTTCTTC. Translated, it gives CASGRAGFNEQFF.